A single T cell receptor beta chain is shown here with its context. In the original workflow: Researchers report that nucleated cell counts were estimated from reference gene primer amplification. Generated by immunoSEQ multiplex PCR, the TCRdb table keeps only in-frame clones and is missing some. The DNA gave D and trimming, while V, J and clone size come from that table. In the table there are about 110,000 clones, approximately 84% of which are singletons. V was cut by 4 bases and J by 4 bases, with 13 bases left in between. In germline, CDR1 is LNHDA, CDR2 SQIVND (reference sequence). The CDR3 covers 14 residues. The data were obtained in a study of blood T cell repertoires in COVID-19. At the level of the study: Sites across the United States, Italy and Spain contributed samples from acute and convalescent COVID-19. PBMCs, B-cell-depleted T cells, or T cells provided the cDNA or gDNA that made up the material.

This clonotype was obtained from a man aged 45 to 65 with acute or convalescent COVID-19. The gene calls are TRBV19 and TRBJ1-2, with TRBD1 as a possible D gene (6 bases). Sequenced input: peripheral blood. CDR3 region: CASSSRGFVYGYTF. CDR3 nucleotides: TGTGCCAGTAGTAGCAGGGGATTCGTCTATGGCTACACCTTC.